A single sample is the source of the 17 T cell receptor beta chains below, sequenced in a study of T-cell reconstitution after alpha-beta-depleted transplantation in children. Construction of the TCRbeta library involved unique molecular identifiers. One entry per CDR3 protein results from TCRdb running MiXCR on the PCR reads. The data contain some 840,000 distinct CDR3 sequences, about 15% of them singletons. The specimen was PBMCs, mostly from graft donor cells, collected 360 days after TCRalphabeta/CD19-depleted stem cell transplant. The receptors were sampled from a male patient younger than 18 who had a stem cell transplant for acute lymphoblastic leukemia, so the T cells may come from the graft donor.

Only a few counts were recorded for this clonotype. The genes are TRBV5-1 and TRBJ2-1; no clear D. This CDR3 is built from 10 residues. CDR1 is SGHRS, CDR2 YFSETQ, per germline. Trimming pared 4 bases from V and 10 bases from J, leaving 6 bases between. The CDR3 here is CASSPKEQFF. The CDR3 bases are TGCGCCAGCAGCCCGAAGGAGCAGTTCTTC.

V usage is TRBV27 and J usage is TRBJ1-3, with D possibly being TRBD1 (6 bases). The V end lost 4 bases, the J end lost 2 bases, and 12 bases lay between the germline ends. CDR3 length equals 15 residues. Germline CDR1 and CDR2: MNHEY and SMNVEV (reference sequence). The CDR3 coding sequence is TGTGCCAGCAGTTCGGGAGCAGGGGCTGGAAACACCATATATTTT. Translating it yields CASSSGAGAGNTIYF.

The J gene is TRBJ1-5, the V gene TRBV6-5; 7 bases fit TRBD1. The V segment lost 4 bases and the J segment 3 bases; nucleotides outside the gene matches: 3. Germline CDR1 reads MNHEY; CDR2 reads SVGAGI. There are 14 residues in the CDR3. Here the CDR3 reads CASSWDRTNQPQHF. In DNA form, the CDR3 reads TGTGCCAGCAGTTGGGACAGAACCAATCAGCCCCAGCATTTT.

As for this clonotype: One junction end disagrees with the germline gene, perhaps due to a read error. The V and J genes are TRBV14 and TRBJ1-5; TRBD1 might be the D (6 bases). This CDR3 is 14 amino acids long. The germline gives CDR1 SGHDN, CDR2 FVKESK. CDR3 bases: TGTGCCAGCAGCCCTGGACAGCCCAATCAGCCCCATCATTTT. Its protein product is CASSPGQPNQPHHF.

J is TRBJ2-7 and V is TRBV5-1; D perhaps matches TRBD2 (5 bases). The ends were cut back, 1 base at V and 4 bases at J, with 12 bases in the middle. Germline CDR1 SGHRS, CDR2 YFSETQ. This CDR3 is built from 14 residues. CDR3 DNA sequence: TGCGCCAGCAGCTTGTCAGCGTCGGGATACGAGCAGTACTTC. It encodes CASSLSASGYEQYF.

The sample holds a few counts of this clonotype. CDR3 DNA: TGTGCCAGCAGCGAAGGGCAGGACAGGGTGTACGAGCAGTACTTC. Translating gives CASSEGQDRVYEQYF. The chain carries TRBV9 and TRBJ2-7; 8 bases are shared with TRBD1. The junction had 9 bases not matched to a gene; V was cut back by 3 bases and J by 4 bases. This CDR3 contains 15 residues. CDR1 is SGDLS and CDR2 is YYNGEE in the germline V gene.

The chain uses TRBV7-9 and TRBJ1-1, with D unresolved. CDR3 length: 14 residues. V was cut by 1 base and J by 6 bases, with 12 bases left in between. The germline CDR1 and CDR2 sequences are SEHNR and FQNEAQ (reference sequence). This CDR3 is CASSLVLDGAEAFF. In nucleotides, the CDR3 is TGTGCCAGCAGCTTAGTTCTTGACGGGGCTGAAGCTTTCTTT.

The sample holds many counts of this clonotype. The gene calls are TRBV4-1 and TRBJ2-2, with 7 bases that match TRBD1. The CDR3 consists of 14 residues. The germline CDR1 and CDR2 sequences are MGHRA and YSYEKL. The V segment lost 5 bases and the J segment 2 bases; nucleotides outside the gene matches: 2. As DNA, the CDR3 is TGCGCCAGCAGCTGGGACAGAAACACCGGGGAGCTGTTTTTT. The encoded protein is CASSWDRNTGELFF.

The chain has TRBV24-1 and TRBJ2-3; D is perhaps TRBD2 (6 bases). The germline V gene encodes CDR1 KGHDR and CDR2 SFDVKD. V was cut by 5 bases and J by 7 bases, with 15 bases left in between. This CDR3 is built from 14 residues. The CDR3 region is CATSGGGKAYTQYF. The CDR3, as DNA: TGTGCCACCAGTGGGGGCGGGAAAGCTTATACGCAGTATTTT.

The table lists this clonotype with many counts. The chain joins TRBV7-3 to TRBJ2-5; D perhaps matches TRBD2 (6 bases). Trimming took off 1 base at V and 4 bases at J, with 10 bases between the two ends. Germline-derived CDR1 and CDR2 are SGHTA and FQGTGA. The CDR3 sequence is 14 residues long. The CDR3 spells CASSLMGGTETQYF. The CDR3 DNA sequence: TGTGCCAGCAGCTTAATGGGGGGAACAGAGACCCAGTACTTC.

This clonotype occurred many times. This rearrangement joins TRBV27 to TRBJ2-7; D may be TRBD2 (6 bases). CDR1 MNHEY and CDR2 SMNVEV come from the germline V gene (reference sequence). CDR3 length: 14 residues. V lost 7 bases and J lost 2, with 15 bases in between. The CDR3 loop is CASIQLWGAYEQYF. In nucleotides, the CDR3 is TGTGCCAGCATACAATTGTGGGGGGCCTACGAGCAGTACTTC.

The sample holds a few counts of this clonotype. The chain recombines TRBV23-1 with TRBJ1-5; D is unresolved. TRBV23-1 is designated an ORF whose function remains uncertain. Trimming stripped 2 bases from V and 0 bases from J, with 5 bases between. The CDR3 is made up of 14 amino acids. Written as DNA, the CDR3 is TGCGCCAGCAGTCAACTGGATAGCAATCAGCCCCAGCATTTT. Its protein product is CASSQLDSNQPQHF.

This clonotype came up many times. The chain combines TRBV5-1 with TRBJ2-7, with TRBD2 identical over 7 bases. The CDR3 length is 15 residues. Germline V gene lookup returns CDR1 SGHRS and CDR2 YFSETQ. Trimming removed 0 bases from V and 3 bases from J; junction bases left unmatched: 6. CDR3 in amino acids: CASSLASGNRYEQYF. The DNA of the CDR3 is TGCGCCAGCAGCTTGGCAAGCGGGAACCGCTACGAGCAGTACTTC.

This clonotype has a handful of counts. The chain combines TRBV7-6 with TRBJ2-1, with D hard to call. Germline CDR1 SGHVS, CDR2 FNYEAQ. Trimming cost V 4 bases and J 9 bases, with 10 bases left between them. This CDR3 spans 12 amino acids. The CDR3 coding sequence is TGTGCCAGCAGCTCCTCAGTCAGTGAGCAGTTCTTC. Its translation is CASSSSVSEQFF.

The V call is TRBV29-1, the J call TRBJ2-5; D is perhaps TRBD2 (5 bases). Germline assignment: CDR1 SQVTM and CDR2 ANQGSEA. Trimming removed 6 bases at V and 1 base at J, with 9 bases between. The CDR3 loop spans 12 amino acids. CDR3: CSVLGIQETQYF. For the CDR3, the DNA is TGCAGCGTACTAGGGATCCAAGAGACCCAGTACTTC. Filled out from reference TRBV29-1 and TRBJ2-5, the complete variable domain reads SAVISQKPSRDICQRGTSLTIQCQVDSQVTMMFWYRQQPGQSLTLIATANQGSEATYESGFVIDKFPISRPNLTFSTLTVSNMSPEDSSIYLCSVLGIQETQYFGPGTRLLVL.

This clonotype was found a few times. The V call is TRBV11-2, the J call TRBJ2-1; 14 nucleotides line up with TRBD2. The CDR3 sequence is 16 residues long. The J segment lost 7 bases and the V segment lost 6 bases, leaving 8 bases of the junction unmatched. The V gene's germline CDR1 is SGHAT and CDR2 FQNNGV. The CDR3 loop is CASRPGTSGRGNEQFF. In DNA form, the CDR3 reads TGTGCCAGCAGGCCCGGGACTAGCGGGAGAGGGAATGAGCAGTTCTTC.

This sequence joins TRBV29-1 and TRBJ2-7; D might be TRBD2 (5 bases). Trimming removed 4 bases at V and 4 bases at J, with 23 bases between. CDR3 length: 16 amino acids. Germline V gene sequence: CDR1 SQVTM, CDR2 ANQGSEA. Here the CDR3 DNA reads TGCAGCGTTGTCGGGGTAGCGAGCGTACCCGGGTACGAGCAGTACTTC. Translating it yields CSVVGVASVPGYEQYF.